This T cell receptor beta chain came from a study of CD8+CD57+ T cells in acquired aplastic anemia. The CDR3 has 12 residues. With 5 bases removed from V and 1 base from J, the gap between germline ends came to 5 bases. From germline, CDR1 is SGHTA and CDR2 FQGNSA. Researchers used genomic DNA as the template to profile TCR beta VDJ and CDR3. TCRdb recomputed calls from the reads with MiXCR, one row per CDR3 protein. This table has 450,000 to 550,000 distinct CDR3 sequences, about a third appearing once. Patients chosen for sequencing had CD8+CD57+ cells that had expanded, as shown by flow cytometry. At least ten counts were recorded for this clonotype. The antigen is unknown. Study findings and constraints: A set of about 30 CD8+ CDR3 sequences was shared between patients and controls, and these sequences appeared highly expressed in patients.

The sample consisted of sorted CD4+, CD8+, or CD8+CD57+ T cells (not recorded which) from PBMCs. The rearrangement uses TRBV7-2 and TRBJ1-1; D gene unclear. The TCR was taken from a human donor with aplastic anemia. The CDR3 loop is CASSSKNTEAFF. CDR3 nucleotides: TGTGCCAGCAGCAGTAAGAACACTGAAGCTTTCTTT.